Following are 9 T cell receptor beta chains from one sample sequenced in a study of T cells after yellow fever vaccination. TCRdb re-derived calls from the 5' RACE reads in MiXCR, one entry per CDR3 protein. The sample gives more than 95,000 distinct CDR3 sequences, under 8% of which show up once; roughly 2.6% is in the top ten. The sample in question was CD4+ T cells sorted from PBMCs, obtained roughly 10 days after the first yellow fever vaccination. All receptors derive from a man between 18 and 29 years old who received the YFV17D yellow fever vaccine.

This clonotype has ten or more counts. The genes are TRBV5-6 and TRBJ2-1; 11 positions match TRBD2. This CDR3 contains 16 residues. Trimming at V came to 0 bases and at J to 6 bases, leaving 5 bases not matched to a gene. Germline-derived CDR1 and CDR2 are SGHDT and YYEEEE. The CDR3 bases are TGTGCCAGCAGCTTGGTACAGACTAGCGGGATCAATGAGCAGTTCTTC. Translation: CASSLVQTSGINEQFF.

This clonotype was counted at least ten times. This chain joins TRBV4-2 and TRBJ2-3; D perhaps matches TRBD2 (5 bases). CDR1 and CDR2 (germline): LGHNA, YNFKEQ. This CDR3 is 15 amino acids long. Trimming took 0 bases from V and 5 from J, leaving 12 bases between them. In DNA, the CDR3 is TGTGCCAGCAGCCAAGATCGAGGGCTTGGAGATACGCAGTATTTT. As protein: CASSQDRGLGDTQYF.

This clonotype has at least ten counts. This sequence joins TRBV7-3 and TRBJ1-6; D remains ambiguous. Per the germline V gene, CDR1 is SGHTA and CDR2 is FQGTGA. Trimming stripped 4 bases from V and 6 bases from J, with 16 bases between. There are 16 residues in the CDR3. CDR3 residues: CASSSRGLGSNSPLHF. Here the CDR3 DNA reads TGTGCCAGCAGCTCCCGGGGTCTGGGAAGTAATTCACCCCTCCACTTT.

The CDR3 spells CASSSSGGLGAYV. DNA of the CDR3: TGTGCCAGCAGTTCGTCGGGGGGACTTGGCGCGTACGTC. V gene TRBV28 combines with J gene TRBJ2-7; 7 bases are a match to TRBD2. The V and J ends lost 4 bases and 12 bases, in that order; junction bases with no gene match: 12. The CDR3 runs 13 residues. Germline CDR1 and CDR2: MDHEN and SYDVKM.

This clonotype came up many times. This chain uses TRBV28 with TRBJ2-7; TRBD1 matches 9 bases. Germline CDR1 MDHEN, CDR2 SYDVKM. The CDR3 loop spans 16 amino acids. The junction had 8 bases not matched to a gene; V was cut back by 5 bases and J by 0 bases. The CDR3 loop reads CASSPLDRGRSYEQYV. CDR3 bases: TGTGCCAGCAGTCCTTTGGACAGGGGACGCTCCTACGAGCAGTACGTC.

The sample holds many counts of this clonotype. The genes are TRBV12-3 or TRBV12-4 and TRBJ2-1; 13 positions match TRBD2. Unmatched junction bases numbered 4, after V lost 5 bases and J lost 6 bases. This CDR3 is built from 15 residues. The CDR3 nucleotides read TGTGCCAGCAGTCAGACTAGCGGGGGGCCCAATGAGCAGTTCTTC. Amino acid sequence: CASSQTSGGPNEQFF.

This clonotype was seen at least ten times. The chain carries TRBV4-3 and TRBJ1-3; D remains ambiguous. V lost 4 bases and J 2 bases, leaving 6 bases between the germline ends. This CDR3 spans 13 amino acids. Germline V gene lookup returns CDR1 LGHNA and CDR2 YSLEER. The CDR3 sequence is CASSPEAGNTIYF. The DNA of the CDR3 is TGCGCCAGCAGCCCGGAAGCTGGAAACACCATATATTTT.

This clonotype was recorded at least ten times. V gene TRBV10-3 combines with J gene TRBJ1-6; possible D gene TRBD1, 5 bases. Germline V CDR1 and CDR2: ENHRY, SYGVKD. The length of the CDR3 is 15 residues. V lost 3 bases to trimming and J lost 5 bases, with 11 bases between them. The DNA of the CDR3 is TGTGCCATCAGTGATCGGACAAAAAATAATTCACCCCTCCACTTT. This translates into CAISDRTKNNSPLHF.

V is TRBV12-3 or TRBV12-4 and J is TRBJ1-3; D is unclear. The CDR3 has 14 amino acids. V was pared by 9 bases and J by 4 bases, with 16 bases between. This CDR3 is CASILRGYGNTIYF. Here the CDR3 DNA reads TGTGCCAGTATCCTCCGGGGATACGGAAACACCATATATTTT.